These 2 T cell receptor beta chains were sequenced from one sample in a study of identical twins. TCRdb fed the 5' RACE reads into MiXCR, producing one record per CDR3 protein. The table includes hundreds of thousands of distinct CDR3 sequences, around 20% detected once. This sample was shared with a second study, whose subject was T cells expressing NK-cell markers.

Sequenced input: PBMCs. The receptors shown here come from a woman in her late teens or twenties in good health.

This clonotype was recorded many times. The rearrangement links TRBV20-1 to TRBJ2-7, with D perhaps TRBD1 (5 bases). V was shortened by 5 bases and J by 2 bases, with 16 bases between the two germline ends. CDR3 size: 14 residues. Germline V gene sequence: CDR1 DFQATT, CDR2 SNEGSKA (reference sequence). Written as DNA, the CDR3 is TGCAGTGCTGCAGGGTATGGGTGGCCCTACGAGCAGTACTTC. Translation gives CSAAGYGWPYEQYF.

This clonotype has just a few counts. The CDR3 region has the DNA TGTGCCAGCAGCTGGAGCGGAACAGATACGCAGTATTTT. Residues: CASSWSGTDTQYF. The rearrangement uses TRBV7-2 and TRBJ2-3, with a tentative D call TRBD2 (5 bases). The CDR3 is 13 residues long. The germline CDR1 and CDR2 sequences are SGHTA and FQGNSA. The V gene lost 4 bases and the J gene lost 3 bases, with 8 bases spanning the gap.